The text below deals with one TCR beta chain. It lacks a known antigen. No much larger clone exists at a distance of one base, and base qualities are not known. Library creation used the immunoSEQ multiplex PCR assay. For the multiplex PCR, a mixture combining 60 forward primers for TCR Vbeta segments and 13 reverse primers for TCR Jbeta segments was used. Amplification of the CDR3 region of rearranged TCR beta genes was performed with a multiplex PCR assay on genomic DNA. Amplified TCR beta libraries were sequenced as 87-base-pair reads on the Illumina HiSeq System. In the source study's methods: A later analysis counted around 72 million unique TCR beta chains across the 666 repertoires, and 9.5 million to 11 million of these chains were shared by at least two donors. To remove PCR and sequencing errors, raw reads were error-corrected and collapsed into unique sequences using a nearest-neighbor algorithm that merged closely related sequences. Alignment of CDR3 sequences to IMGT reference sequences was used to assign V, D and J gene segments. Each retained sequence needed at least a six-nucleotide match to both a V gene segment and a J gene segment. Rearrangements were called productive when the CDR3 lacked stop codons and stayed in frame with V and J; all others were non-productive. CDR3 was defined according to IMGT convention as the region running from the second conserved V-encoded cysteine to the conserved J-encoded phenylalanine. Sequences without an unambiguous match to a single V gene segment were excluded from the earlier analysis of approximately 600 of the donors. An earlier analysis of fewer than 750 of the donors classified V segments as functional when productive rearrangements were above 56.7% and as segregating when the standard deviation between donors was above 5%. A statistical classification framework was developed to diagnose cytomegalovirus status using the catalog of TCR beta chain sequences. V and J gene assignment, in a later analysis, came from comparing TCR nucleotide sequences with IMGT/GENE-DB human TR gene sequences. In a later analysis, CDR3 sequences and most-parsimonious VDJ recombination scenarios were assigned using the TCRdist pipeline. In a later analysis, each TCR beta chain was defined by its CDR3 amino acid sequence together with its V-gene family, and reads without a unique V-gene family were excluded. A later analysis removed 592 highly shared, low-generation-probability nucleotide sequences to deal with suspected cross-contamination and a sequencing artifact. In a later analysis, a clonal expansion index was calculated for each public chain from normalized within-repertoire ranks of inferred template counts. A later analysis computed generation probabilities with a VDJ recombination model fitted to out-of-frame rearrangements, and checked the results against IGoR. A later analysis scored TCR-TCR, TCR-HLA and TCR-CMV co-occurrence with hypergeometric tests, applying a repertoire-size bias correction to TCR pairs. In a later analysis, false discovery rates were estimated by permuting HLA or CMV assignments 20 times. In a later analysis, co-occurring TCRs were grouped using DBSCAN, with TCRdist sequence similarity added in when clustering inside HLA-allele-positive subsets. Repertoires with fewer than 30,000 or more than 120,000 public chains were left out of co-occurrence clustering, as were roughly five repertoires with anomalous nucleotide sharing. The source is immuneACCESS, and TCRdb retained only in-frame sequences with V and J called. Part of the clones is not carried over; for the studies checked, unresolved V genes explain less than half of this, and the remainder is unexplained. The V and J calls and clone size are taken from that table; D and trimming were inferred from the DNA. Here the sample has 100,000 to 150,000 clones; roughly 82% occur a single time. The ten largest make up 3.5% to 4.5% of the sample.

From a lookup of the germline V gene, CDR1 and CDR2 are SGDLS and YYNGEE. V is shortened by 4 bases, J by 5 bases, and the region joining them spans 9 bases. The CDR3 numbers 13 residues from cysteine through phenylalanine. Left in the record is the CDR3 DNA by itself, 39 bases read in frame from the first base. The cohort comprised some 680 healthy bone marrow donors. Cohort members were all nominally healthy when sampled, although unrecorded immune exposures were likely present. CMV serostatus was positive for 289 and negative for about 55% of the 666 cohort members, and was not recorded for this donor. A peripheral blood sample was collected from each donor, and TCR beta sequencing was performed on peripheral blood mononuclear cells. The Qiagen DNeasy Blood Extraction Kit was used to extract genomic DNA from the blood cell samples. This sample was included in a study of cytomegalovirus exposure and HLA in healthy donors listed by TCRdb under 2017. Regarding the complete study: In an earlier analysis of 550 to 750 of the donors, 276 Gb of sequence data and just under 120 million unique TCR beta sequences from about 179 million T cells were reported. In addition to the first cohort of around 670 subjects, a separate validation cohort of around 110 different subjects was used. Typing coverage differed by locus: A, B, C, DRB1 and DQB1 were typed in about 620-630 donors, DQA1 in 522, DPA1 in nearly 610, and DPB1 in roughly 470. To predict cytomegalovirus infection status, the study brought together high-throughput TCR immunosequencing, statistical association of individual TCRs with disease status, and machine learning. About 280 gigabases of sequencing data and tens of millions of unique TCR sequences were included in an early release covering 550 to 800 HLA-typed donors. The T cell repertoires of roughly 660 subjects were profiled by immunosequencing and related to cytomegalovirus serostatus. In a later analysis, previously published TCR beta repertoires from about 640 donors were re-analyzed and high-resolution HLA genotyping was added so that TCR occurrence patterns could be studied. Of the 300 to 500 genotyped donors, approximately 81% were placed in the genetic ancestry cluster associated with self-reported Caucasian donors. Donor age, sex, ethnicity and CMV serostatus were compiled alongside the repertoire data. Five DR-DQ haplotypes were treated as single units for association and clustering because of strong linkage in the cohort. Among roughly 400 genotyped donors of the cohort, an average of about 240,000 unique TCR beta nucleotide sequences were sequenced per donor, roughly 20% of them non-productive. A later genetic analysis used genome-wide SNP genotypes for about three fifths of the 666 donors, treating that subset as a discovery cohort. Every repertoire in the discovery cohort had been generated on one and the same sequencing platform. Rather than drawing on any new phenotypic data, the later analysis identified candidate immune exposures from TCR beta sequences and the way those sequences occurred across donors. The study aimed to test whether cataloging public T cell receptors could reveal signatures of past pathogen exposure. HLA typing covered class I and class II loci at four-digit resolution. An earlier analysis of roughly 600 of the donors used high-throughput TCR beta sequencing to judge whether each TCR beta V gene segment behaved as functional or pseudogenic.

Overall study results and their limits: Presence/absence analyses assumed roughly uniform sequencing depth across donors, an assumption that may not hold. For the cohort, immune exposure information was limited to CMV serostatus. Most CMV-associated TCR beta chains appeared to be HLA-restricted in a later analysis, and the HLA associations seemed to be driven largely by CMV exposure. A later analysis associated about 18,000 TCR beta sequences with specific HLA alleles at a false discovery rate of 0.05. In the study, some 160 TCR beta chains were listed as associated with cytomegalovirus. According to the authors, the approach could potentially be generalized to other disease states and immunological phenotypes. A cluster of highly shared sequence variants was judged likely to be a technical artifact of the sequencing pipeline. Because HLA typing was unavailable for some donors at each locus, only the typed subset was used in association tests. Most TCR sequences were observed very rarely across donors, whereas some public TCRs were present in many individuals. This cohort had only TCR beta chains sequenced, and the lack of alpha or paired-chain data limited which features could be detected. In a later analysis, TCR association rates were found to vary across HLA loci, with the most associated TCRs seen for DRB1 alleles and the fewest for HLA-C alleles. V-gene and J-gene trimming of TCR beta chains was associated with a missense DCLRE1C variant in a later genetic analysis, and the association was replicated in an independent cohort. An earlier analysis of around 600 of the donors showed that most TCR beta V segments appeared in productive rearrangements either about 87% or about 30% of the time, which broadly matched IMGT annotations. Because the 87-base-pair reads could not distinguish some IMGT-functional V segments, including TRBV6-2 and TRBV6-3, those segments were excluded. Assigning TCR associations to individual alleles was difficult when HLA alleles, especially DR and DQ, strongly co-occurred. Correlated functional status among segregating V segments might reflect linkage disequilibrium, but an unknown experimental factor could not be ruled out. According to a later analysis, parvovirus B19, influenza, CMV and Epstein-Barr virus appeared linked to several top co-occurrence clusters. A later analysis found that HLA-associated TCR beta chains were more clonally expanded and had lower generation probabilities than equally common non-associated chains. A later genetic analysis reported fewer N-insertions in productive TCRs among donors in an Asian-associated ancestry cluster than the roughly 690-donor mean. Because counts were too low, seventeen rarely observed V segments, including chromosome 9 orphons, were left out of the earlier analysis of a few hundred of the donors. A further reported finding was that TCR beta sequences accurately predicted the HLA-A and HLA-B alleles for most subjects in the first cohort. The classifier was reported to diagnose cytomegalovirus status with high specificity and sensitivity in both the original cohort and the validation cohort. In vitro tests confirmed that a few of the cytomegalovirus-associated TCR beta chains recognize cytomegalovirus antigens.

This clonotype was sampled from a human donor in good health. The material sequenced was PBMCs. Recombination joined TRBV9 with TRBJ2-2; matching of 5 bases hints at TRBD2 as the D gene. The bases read TGTGCCAGCAGCTCTCGCGGGACCGGGGAGCTGTTTTTT. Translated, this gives CASSSRGTGELFF.